This TCR beta chain was found in a study of blood T cells in healthy people across ages. CDR1 and CDR2 from the germline V gene are MDHEN and SYDVKM. V was pared by 4 bases and J by 15 bases, with 13 bases between. The CDR3 is 11 amino acids. A sample-barcoded 5' primer and a J-beta primer mix were used in a second PCR of roughly 7 to 11 cycles. TCRdb re-derived calls from the 5' RACE reads in MiXCR, one entry per CDR3 protein. Here the sample spans 1,300,000 or so distinct CDR3 sequences, 59% being singletons. Only one count was recorded for this clonotype. Source material: blood. The receptor comes from a man between 18 and 29 years old in good health. This chain links TRBV28 with TRBJ2-1; no clear D gene. CDR3 in DNA: TGTGCCAGCAGTTACAAACTGAGTTGGTTCTTC. This encodes CASSYKLSWFF. The full variable domain, with the rest looked up from reference TRBV28 and TRBJ2-1, is DVKVTQSSRYLVKRTGEKVFLECVQDMDHENMFWYRQDPGLGLRLIYFSYDVKMKEKGDIPEGYSVSREKKERFSLILESASTNQTSMYLCASSYKLSWFFGPGTRLTVL.